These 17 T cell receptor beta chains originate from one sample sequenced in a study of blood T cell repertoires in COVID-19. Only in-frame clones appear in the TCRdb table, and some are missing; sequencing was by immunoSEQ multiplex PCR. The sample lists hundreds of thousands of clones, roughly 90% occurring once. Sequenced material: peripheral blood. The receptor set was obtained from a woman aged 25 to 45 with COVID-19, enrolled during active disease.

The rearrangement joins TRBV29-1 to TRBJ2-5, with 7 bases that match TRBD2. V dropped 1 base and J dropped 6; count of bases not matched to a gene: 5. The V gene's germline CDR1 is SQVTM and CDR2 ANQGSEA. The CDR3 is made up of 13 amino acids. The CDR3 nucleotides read TGCAGCGTTGAAGTAGGAGCGGGGAAGACCCAGTACTTC. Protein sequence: CSVEVGAGKTQYF.

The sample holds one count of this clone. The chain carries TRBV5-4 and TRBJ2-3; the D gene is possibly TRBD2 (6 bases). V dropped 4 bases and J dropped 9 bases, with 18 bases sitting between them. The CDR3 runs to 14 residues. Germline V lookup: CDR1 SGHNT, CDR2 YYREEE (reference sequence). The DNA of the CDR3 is TGTGCCAGCAGCCCGGAGGGTTCCGGTGGCACGCAGTATTTT. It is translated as CASSPEGSGGTQYF.

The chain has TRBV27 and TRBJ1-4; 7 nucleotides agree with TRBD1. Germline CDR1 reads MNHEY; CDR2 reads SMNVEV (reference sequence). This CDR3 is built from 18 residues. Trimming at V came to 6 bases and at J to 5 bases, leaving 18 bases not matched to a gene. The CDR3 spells CASSLTARIGTENEKLFF. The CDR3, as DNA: TGTGCCAGCAGCCTCACGGCCCGCATCGGGACAGAAAATGAAAAACTGTTTTTT.

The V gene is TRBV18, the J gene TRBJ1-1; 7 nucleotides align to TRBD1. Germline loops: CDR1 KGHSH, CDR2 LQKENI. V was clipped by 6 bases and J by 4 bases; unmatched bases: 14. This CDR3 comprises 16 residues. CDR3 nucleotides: TGTGCCAGCTCCCGCCTAGGAGGGGACAGTCTCACTGAAGCTTTCTTT. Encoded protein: CASSRLGGDSLTEAFF.

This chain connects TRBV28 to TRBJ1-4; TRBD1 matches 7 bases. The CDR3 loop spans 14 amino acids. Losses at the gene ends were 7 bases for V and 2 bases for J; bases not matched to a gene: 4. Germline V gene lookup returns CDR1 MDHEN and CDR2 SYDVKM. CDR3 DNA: TGTGCCAGCATAACCAGGGGGACTAATGAAAAACTGTTTTTT. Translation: CASITRGTNEKLFF. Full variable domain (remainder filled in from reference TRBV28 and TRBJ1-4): DVKVTQSSRYLVKRTGEKVFLECVQDMDHENMFWYRQDPGLGLRLIYFSYDVKMKEKGDIPEGYSVSREKKERFSLILESASTNQTSMYLCASITRGTNEKLFFGSGTQLSVL.

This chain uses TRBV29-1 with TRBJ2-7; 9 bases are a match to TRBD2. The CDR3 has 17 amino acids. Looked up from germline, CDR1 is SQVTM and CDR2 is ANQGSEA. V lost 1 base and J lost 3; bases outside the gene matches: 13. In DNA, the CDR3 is TGCAGCGTTGAAGCAAGGGGTGGCGGGAGGGAATTCTACGAGCAGTACTTC. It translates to CSVEARGGGREFYEQYF.

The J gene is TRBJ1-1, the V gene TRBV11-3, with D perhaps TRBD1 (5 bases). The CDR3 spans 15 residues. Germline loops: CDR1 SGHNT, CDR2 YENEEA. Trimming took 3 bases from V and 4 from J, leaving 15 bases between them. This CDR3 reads CASSFEGGGGTEAFF. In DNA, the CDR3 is TGTGCCAGCAGCTTTGAGGGTGGGGGGGGCACTGAAGCTTTCTTT.

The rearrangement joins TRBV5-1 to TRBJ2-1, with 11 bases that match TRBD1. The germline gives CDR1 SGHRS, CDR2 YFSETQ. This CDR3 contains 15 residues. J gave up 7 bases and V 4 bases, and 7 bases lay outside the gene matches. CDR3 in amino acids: CASSLSGQGVNEQFF. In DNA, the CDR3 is TGCGCCAGCAGCCTTTCGGGACAGGGGGTTAATGAGCAGTTCTTC.

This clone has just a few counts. The CDR3 spells CASSQDPGTVNIQYF. The DNA of the CDR3 is TGCGCCAGCAGCCAAGATCCCGGGACAGTCAACATTCAGTACTTC. J is TRBJ2-4 and V is TRBV4-3; 7 bases are a match to TRBD1. Looked up from germline, CDR1 is LGHNA and CDR2 is YSLEER. The junction had 6 bases not matched to a gene; V was cut back by 0 bases and J by 7 bases. The CDR3 contains 15 residues.

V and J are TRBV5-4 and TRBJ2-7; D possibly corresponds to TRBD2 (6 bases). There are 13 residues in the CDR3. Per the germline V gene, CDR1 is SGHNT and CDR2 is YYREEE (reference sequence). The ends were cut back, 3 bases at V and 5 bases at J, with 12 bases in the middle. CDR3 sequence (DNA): TGTGCCAGCAGCTCCTCGACTAGTAACGAGCAGTACGTC. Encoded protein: CASSSSTSNEQYV.

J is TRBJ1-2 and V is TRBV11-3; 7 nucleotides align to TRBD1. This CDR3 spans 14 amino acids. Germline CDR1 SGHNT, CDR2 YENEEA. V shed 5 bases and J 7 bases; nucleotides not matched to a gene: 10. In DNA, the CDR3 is TGTGCCAGCAGCCAGGAACAGGGGAGGATTGGCTACACCTTC. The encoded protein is CASSQEQGRIGYTF.

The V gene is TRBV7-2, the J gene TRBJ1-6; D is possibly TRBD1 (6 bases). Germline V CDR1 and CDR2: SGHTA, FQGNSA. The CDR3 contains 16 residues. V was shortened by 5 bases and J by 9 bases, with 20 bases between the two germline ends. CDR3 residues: CASSLMQGPLPSPLHF. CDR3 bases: TGTGCCAGCAGCCTTATGCAGGGGCCCTTACCTTCACCCCTCCACTTT.

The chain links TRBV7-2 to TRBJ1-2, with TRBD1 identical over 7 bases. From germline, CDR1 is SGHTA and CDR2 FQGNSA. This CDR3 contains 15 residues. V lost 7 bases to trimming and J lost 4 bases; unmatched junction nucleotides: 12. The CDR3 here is CASTDGPGQPYGYTF. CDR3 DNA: TGTGCCAGCACCGATGGCCCGGGACAGCCCTATGGCTACACCTTC.

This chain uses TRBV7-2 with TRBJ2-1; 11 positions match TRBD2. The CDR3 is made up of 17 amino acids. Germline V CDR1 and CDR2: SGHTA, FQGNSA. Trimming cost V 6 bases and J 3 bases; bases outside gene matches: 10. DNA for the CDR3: TGTGCCAGCAGTCAACCTACTAGCGGGGGCCGCTACAATGAGCAGTTCTTC. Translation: CASSQPTSGGRYNEQFF. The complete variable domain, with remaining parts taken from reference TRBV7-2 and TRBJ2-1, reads GAGVSQSPSNKVTEKGKDVELRCDPISGHTALYWYRQSLGQGLEFLIYFQGNSAPDKSGLPSDRFSAERTGGSVSTLTIQRTQQEDSAVYLCASSQPTSGGRYNEQFFGPGTRLTVL.

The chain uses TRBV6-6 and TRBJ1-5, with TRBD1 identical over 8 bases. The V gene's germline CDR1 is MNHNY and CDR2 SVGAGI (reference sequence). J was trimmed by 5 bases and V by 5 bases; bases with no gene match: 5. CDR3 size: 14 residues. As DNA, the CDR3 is TGTGCCAGCAGTCCGCACAGGGGGGATCAGCCCCAGCATTTT. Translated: CASSPHRGDQPQHF.

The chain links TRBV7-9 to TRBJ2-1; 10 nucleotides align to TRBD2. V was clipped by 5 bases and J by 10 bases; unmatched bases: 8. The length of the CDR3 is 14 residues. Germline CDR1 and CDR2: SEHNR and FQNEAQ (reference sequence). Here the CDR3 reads CASSLLAGGREQFF. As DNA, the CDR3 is TGTGCCAGCAGCCTGTTAGCGGGAGGAAGGGAGCAGTTCTTC.

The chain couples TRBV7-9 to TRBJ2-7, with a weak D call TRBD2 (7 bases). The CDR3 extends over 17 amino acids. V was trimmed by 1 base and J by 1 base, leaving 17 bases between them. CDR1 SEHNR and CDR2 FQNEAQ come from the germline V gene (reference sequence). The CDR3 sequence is CASSLEGGWDKSYEQYF. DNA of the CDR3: TGTGCCAGCAGCTTAGAGGGAGGGTGGGACAAATCCTACGAGCAGTACTTC.